This TCR beta chain was obtained from a study of sequential checkpoint blockade in melanoma. Across the study: About 88 pretreatment tumor DNA samples were TCRβ immunosequenced. After nivolumab or ipilimumab alone, about 22 patients had week-13 rebiopsies.

Treatment reported: randomized to nivolumab then ipilimumab (arm A) or the reverse (arm B). Trimming removed 4 bases from V and 4 bases from J; junction bases left unmatched: 9. This CDR3 is built from 16 residues. The germline V gene encodes CDR1 SGHNT and CDR2 YENEEA. Assay used: immunoSEQ multiplex PCR; TCRdb lists only in-frame clones, some missing. Of fewer than 9,500 clones in the sample, under 25% are singletons; the top ten hold 11% to 15%. The TCR sequence derives from a human donor with melanoma. The chain employs TRBV11-3 and TRBJ2-5; TRBD1 aligns across 10 bases. The material was tumor tissue (inferred from file names), obtained from a patient given nivolumab and ipilimumab in sequence. This chain's CDR3 is CASSYRRGQGGETQYF. CDR3 in DNA: TGTGCCAGCAGCTACCGGCGAGGACAGGGGGGAGAGACCCAGTACTTC.